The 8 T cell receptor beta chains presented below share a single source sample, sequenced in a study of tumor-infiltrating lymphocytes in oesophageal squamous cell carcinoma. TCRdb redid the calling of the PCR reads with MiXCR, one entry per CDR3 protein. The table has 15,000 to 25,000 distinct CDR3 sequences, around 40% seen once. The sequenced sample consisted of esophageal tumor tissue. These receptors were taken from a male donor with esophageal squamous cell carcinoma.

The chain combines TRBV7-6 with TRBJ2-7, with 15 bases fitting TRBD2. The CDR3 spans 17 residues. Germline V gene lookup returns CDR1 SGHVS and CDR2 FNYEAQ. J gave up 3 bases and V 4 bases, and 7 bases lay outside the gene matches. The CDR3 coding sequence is TGTGCCAGCAGCTCAGCTGGACTAGCGGGAGGGAGCTACGAGCAGTACTTC. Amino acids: CASSSAGLAGGSYEQYF.

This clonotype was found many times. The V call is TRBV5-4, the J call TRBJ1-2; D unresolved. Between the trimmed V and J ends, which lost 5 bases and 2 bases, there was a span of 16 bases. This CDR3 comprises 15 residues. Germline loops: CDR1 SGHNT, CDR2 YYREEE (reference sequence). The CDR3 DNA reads TGTGCCAGCAGTCCGCAGGAGGTCCAAAACTATGGCTACACCTTC. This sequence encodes CASSPQEVQNYGYTF.

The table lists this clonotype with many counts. CDR3 sequence reads: CASSFRQGNTGELFF. As DNA, the CDR3 is TGTGCCAGCAGTTTTCGACAGGGAAACACCGGGGAGCTGTTTTTT. The rearrangement links TRBV28 to TRBJ2-2, with 7 nucleotides matching TRBD1. There are 15 residues in the CDR3. The ends lost 3 bases at V and 2 bases at J; junction bases unmatched: 3. Per the germline V gene, CDR1 is MDHEN and CDR2 is SYDVKM. The variable domain in full, with the rest retrieved from reference TRBV28 and TRBJ2-2, is DVKVTQSSRYLVKRTGEKVFLECVQDMDHENMFWYRQDPGLGLRLIYFSYDVKMKEKGDIPEGYSVSREKKERFSLILESASTNQTSMYLCASSFRQGNTGELFFGEGSRLTVL.

The DNA for the CDR3 is TGTGCCAGCAGTTTGGGCAGTCTCCAAGAGACCCAGTACTTC. It translates to CASSLGSLQETQYF. V and J are TRBV12-3 or TRBV12-4 and TRBJ2-5; no clear D gene. V was cut by 3 bases and J by 1 base, with 9 bases left in between. This CDR3 has 14 residues.

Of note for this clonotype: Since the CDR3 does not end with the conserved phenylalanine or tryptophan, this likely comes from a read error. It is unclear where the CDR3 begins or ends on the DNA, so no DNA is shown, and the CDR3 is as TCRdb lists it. The CDR3 reads CASSLAAWSPLGYTFGS. The V call is TRBV7-6, the J call TRBJ2-7; the DNA was not compared with TRBD2, the D call given in the table. Germline V CDR1 and CDR2: SGHVS, FNYEAQ. Ends included, the CDR3 has 17 residues.

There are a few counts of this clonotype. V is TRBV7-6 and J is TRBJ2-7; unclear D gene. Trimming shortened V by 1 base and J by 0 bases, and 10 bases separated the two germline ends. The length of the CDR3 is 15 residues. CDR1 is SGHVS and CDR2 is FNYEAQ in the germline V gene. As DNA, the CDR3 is TGTGCCAGCAGCTTAGTCTCCAGTAACTCCTACGAGCAGTACTTC. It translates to CASSLVSSNSYEQYF.

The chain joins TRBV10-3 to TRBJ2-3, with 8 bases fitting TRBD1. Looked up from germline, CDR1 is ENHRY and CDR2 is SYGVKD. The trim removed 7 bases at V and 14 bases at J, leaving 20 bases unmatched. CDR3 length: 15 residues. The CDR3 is CAITRTGTHTGELYF. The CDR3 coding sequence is TGTGCCATCACTCGGACAGGGACGCACACCGGGGAGCTGTATTTT.

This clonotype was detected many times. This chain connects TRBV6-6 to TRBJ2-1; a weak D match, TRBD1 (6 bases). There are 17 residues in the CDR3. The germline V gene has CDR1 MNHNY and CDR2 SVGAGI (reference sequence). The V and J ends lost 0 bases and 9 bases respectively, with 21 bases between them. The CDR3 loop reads CASSYSKAFQGFCEQFF. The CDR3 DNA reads TGTGCCAGCAGTTACTCGAAGGCTTTTCAGGGGTTTTGTGAGCAGTTCTTC.